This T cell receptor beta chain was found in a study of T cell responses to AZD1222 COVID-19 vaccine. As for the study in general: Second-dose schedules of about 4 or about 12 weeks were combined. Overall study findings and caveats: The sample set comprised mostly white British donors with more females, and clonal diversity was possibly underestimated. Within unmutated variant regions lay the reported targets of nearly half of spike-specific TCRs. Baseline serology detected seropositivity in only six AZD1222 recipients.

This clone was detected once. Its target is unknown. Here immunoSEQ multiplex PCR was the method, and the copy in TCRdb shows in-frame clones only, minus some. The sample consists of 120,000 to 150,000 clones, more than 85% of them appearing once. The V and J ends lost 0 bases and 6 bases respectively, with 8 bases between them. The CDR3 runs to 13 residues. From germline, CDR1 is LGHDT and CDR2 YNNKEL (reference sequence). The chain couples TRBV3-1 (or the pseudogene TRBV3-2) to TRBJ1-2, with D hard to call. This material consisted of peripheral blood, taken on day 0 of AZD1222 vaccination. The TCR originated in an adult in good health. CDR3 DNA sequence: TGTGCCAGCAGCCAAGAGGGCAGCCATGGCTACACCTTC. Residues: CASSQEGSHGYTF.